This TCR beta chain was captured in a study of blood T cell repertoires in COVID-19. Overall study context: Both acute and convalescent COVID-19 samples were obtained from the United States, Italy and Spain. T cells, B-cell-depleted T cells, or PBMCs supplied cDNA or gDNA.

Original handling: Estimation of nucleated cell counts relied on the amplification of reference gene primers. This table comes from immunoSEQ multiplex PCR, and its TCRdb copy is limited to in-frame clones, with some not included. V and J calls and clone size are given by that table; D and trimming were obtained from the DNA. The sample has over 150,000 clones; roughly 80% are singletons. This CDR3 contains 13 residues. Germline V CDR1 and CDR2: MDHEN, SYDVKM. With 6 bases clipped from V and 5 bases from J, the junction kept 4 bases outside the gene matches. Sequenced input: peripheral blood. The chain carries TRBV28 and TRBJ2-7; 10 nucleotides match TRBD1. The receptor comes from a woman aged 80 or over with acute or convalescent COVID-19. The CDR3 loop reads CASRSGQGNEQYF. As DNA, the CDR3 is TGTGCCAGCAGGTCGGGACAGGGGAACGAGCAGTACTTC.